This TCR beta chain was profiled in a study of T cell responses to AZD1222 COVID-19 vaccine. Study conclusions and caveats: Donors skewed white British and female; clonal diversity was possibly underestimated. With two AZD1222 doses given, Spike-specific TCR breadth and depth both rose. Vaccine-related CD4 TCRs covered spike, predominating at 160-218 and 743-854.

Germline CDR1 and CDR2: SGHTA and FQGNSA. There are 15 residues in the CDR3. V trimming: 4 bases; J trimming: 9 bases; junction bases outside the gene matches: 11. Generated by immunoSEQ multiplex PCR, the TCRdb table keeps only in-frame clones and is missing some. The sample lists about 180,000 clones, 85% to 95% occurring once. On this clone itself: Antigen: not known.

The chain combines TRBV7-2 with TRBJ2-1; 8 nucleotides align to TRBD2. The sample consisted of peripheral blood, taken 28 days after the second AZD1222 dose. This clonotype was sampled from an adult who received the AZD1222 COVID-19 vaccine. CDR3 residues: CASSSGGGIRPEQFF. The CDR3 DNA is TGTGCCAGCAGCTCCGGCGGGGGGATTCGTCCTGAGCAGTTCTTC. Using reference TRBV7-2 and TRBJ2-1 for the parts outside the CDR3, the full variable domain is GAGVSQSPSNKVTEKGKDVELRCDPISGHTALYWYRQSLGQGLEFLIYFQGNSAPDKSGLPSDRFSAERTGGSVSTLTIQRTQQEDSAVYLCASSSGGGIRPEQFFGPGTRLTVL.